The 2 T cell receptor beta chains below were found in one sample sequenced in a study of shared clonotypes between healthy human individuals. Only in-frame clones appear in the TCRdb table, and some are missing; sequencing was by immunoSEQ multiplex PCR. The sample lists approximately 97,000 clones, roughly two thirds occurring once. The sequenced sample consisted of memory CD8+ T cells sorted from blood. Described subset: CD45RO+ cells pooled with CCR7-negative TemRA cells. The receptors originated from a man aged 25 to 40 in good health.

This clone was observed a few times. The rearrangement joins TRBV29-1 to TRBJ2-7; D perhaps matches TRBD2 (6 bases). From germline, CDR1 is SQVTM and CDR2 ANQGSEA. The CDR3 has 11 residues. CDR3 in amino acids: CSSEMGGEQYF. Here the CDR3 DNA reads TGCAGTTCTGAGATGGGAGGAGAGCAGTACTTC.

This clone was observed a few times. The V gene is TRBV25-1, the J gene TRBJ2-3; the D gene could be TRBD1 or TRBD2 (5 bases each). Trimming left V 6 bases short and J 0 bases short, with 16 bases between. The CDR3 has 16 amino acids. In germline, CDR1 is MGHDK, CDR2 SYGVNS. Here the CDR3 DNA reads TGTGCCAGCAGCAAAACGGGGCGGATAAGCACAGATACGCAGTATTTT. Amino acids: CASSKTGRISTDTQYF.